This T cell receptor (beta chain) originates from a study of beta chain features in type 1 diabetes. The study's findings and limits: Patients with Type 1 diabetes showed moderately but significantly shorter TCRB CDR3s in all four CD4+ subsets.

With respect to this clone: What it recognizes is unknown.

TCRB transcripts that were expressed got sequenced, as all of the isolated RNA had been reverse transcribed. Assay: immunoSEQ multiplex PCR; the TCRdb copy retains only in-frame clones and omits some. Counted here are about 260,000 clones, around 21% occurring once; the ten biggest clones make up more than 0.025%. The sequenced material came from naive CD4+ T cells from blood. The receptor's source is a middle-aged woman with type 1 diabetes.

In nucleotides, the CDR3 is TGTGCCAGCAGTTACTCGAACCCGAGGGACACTGAAGCTTTCTTT. This codes for CASSYSNPRDTEAFF. V is TRBV6-6 and J is TRBJ1-1; no definite D call. The V and J ends lost 0 bases and 3 bases respectively, with 11 bases between them. This CDR3 contains 15 residues. Germline CDR1 MNHNY, CDR2 SVGAGI (reference sequence).